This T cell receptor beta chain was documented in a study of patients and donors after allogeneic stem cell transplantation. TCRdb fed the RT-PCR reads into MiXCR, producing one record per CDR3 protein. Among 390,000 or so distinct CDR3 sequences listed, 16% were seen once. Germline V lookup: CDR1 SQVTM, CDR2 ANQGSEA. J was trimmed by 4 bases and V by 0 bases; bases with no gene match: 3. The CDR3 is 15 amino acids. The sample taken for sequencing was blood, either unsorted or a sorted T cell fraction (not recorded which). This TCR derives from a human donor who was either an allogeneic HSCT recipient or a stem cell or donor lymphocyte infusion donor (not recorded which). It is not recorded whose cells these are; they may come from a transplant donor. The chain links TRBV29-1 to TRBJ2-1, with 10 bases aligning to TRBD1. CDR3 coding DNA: TGCAGCGTTGAAGACCGGGACAGGGGTTACAATGAGCAGTTCTTC. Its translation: CSVEDRDRGYNEQFF.